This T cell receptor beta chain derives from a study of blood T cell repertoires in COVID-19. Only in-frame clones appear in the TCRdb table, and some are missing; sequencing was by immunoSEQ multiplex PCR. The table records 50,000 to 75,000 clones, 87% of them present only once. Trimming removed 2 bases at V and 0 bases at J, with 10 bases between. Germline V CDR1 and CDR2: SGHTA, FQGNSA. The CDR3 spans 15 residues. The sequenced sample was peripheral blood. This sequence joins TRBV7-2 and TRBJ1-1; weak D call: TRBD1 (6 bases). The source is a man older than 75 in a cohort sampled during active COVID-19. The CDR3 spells CASSLNRAMNTEAFF. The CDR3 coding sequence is TGTGCCAGCAGCTTAAACAGGGCCATGAACACTGAAGCTTTCTTT.